This T cell receptor beta chain is drawn from a study of blood T cells in healthy people across ages. The second PCR ran roughly 6 to 11 cycles with a sample-barcoded 5' primer and J-beta primers. TCRdb re-called the 5' RACE reads with MiXCR, one entry per CDR3 protein. The sample records roughly 1,300,000 distinct CDR3 sequences, roughly 64% being singletons. Deletions cut 7 bases from V and 6 bases from J, with 21 bases between. Germline V gives CDR1 MNHEY, CDR2 SMNVEV (reference sequence). CDR3 size: 15 residues. The chain couples TRBV27 to TRBJ1-1, with a weak D call TRBD1 (5 bases). The source material was blood. The origin of this receptor is a man younger than 30 in good health. The CDR3 DNA is TGTGCCAGCAATTCCCGAGGGGCAGGGCGGCCTGAAGCTTTCTTT. The encoded protein is CASNSRGAGRPEAFF.